This T cell receptor (beta chain) was recovered during a study of blood T cell repertoires in COVID-19. Turning to the study itself: The study drew acute and convalescent COVID-19 samples from the United States, Italy and Spain.

The length of the CDR3 is 16 residues. The germline V gene encodes CDR1 SGHAT and CDR2 FQDESV (reference sequence). The junction had 9 bases not matched to a gene; V was cut back by 1 base and J by 7 bases. Methods used by the authors: Estimates of nucleated cell counts were drawn from the amplification of reference gene primers. Method: immunoSEQ multiplex PCR; TCRdb's copy keeps in-frame clones and lacks some. V and J calls and clone size are as listed in that table; D and trimming were resolved from the DNA. The sample holds roughly 220,000 clones; roughly 80% are singletons and the top ten take about 1.3%.

The specimen sequenced was PBMCs or T cells enriched from blood (not recorded which). This sequence joins TRBV11-1 and TRBJ2-1, with 8 bases matching TRBD1. The receptor was derived from a middle-aged woman with acute COVID-19. Here the CDR3 DNA reads TGTGCCAGCAGCTTAGAACGGGCAGGGGGCCAGAATGAGCAGTTCTTC. Translated: CASSLERAGGQNEQFF.